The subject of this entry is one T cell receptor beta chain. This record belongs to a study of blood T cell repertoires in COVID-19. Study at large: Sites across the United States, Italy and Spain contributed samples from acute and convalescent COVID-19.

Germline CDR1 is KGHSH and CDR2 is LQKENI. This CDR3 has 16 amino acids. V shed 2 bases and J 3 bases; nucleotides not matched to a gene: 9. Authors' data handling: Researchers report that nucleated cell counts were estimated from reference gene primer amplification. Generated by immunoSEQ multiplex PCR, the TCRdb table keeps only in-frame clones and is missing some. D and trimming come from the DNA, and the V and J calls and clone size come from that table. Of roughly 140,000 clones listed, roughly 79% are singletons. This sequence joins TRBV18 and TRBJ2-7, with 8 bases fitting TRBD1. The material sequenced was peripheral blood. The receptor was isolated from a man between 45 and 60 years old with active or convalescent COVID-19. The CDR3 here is CASSPSPDRVGYEQYF. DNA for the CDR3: TGTGCCAGCTCACCATCGCCGGACAGGGTGGGCTACGAGCAGTACTTC.